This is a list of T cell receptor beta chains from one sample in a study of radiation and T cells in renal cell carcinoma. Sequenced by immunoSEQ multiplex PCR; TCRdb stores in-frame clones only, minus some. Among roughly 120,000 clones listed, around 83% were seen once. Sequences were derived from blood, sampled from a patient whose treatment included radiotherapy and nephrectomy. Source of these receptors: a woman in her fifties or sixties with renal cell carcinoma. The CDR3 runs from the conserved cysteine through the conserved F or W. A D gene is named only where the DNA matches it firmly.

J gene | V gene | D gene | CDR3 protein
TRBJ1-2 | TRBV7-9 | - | CASSLAAIQPYGYTF
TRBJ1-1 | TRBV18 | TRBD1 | CASSKGTVTEAFF
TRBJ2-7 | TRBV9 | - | CASSGGGNYEQYF
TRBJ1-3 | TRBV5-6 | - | CASSLGNSGNTIYF
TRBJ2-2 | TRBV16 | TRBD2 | CASSGLANTGELFF
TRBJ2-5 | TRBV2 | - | CASSEQGGRETQYF
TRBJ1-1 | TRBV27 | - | CASSYQGWQRTEAFF
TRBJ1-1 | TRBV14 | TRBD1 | CASSPGTGDTEAFF
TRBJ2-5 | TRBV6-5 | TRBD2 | CAAGGGTQYF
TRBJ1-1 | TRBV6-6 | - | CASSRSTEAPEAFF
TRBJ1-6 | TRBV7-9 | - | CASSLGEGNSPLHF
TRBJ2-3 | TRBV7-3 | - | CASSLKVGASTDTQYF
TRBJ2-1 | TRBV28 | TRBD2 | CASSLGTSGSYEQFF